This entry lists 17 T cell receptor beta chains sequenced from one sample in a study of vaccination and CD4 T cells after COVID-19. These receptors are not linked to any known antigen. Treatment given: 10-day PBMC culture with coronavirus spike peptide pools or control peptides (ViraFEST assay). Researchers used the Oncomine TCR Beta short-read assay to sequence DNA from cultured CD4+ T cells. TCRdb re-called the PCR reads through MiXCR, storing one row per CDR3 protein. The sample shows some 11,000 distinct CDR3 sequences, 30% to 40% of them seen only once. This material consisted of CD4+ T cells from blood, cultured in vitro, taken after SARS-CoV-2 vaccination. These receptors were taken from a human donor who had recovered from COVID-19.

This clonotype was counted between two and nine times. Relative to the germline gene, one junction end is altered; a read error may explain this. The chain links TRBV28 to TRBJ2-7; tentative D call: TRBD2 (5 bases). Looked up from germline, CDR1 is MDHEN and CDR2 is SYDVKM. This CDR3 region has 14 residues. CDR3 nucleotide sequence: TGTGCCAGCAGTTTGGTAGGGAGAGGCTACGGGCAGTACTTC. Its protein product is CASSLVGRGYGQYF.

This sequence joins TRBV9 and TRBJ2-5, with 7 bases identical to TRBD2. The germline gives CDR1 SGDLS, CDR2 YYNGEE. The CDR3 extends over 16 amino acids. V lost 4 bases to trimming and J lost 1 base; unmatched junction nucleotides: 10. CDR3: CASSPRGGTPQETQYF. CDR3 nucleotide sequence: TGTGCCAGCAGCCCGCGGGGAGGGACCCCCCAAGAGACCCAGTACTTC. Based on the CDR3 plus reference TRBV9 and TRBJ2-5, the full variable domain is DSGVTQTPKHLITATGQRVTLRCSPRSGDLSVYWYQQSLDQGLQFLIQYYNGEERAKGNILERFSAQQFPDLHSELNLSSLELGDSALYFCASSPRGGTPQETQYFGPGTRLLVL.

This clonotype has more than one count but fewer than ten. This chain links TRBV25-1 with TRBJ2-5; tentatively, D is TRBD2 (6 bases). Germline assignment: CDR1 MGHDK and CDR2 SYGVNS. This CDR3 contains 15 residues. The ends were cut back, 7 bases at V and 5 bases at J, with 20 bases in the middle. CDR3 protein: CASKDPTRGGETQYF. CDR3 nucleotide sequence: TGTGCCAGCAAAGACCCGACTAGGGGCGGGGAGACCCAGTACTTC.

The chain couples TRBV30 to TRBJ1-5; possibly TRBD1 for D (5 bases). From germline, CDR1 is GTSNPN and CDR2 SVGIG (reference sequence). The CDR3 consists of 16 residues. V shed 3 bases and J shed 0 bases, with 15 bases lying between them. CDR3 sequence (DNA): TGTGCCTGGAGCAGGGCCCGAACTAATAGCAATCAGCCCCAGCATTTT. Encoded protein: CAWSRARTNSNQPQHF. Using reference TRBV30 and TRBJ1-5 for the parts outside the CDR3, the full variable domain is SQTIHQWPATLVQPVGSPLSLECTVEGTSNPNLYWYRQAAGRGLQLLFYSVGIGQISSEVPQNLSASRPQDRQFILSSKKLLLSDSGFYLCAWSRARTNSNQPQHFGDGTRLSIL.

V gene TRBV7-2 combines with J gene TRBJ1-1, with D perhaps TRBD1 (5 bases). The germline V gene encodes CDR1 SGHTA and CDR2 FQGNSA. The CDR3 extends over 13 amino acids. Trimming took off 6 bases at V and 10 bases at J, with 18 bases between the two ends. This chain's CDR3 is CASSPERYRGAFF. The CDR3 nucleotides are TGTGCCAGCAGTCCTGAGAGATATAGGGGAGCTTTCTTT.

The gene calls are TRBV5-1 and TRBJ2-7, with a weak D call TRBD1 (5 bases). This CDR3 comprises 15 residues. V shed 0 bases and J shed 6 bases, with 16 bases lying between them. In germline, CDR1 is SGHRS, CDR2 YFSETQ. DNA for the CDR3: TGCGCCAGCAGCTTGGCCGGACAAGGAGTTCCCGAGCAGTACTTC. Amino acids: CASSLAGQGVPEQYF.

This clonotype was observed a handful of times. The CDR3, as DNA: TGTGCCAGCAGCTTGTCTGTGGGAACTGAAGCTTTCTTT. This translates into CASSLSVGTEAFF. This sequence joins TRBV5-6 and TRBJ1-1; D is ambiguous. Germline V gives CDR1 SGHDT, CDR2 YYEEEE. The ends were cut back, 1 base at V and 5 bases at J, with 9 bases in the middle. CDR3 length equals 13 residues.

The V and J genes are TRBV28 and TRBJ2-5; 7 bases are a match to TRBD1. The germline V gene has CDR1 MDHEN and CDR2 SYDVKM. The CDR3 is made up of 12 amino acids. Losses at the gene ends were 7 bases for V and 7 bases for J; bases not matched to a gene: 6. The CDR3 sequence: CASTGTAGTQYF. The CDR3 coding sequence is TGTGCCAGCACCGGGACAGCCGGGACCCAGTACTTC.

This clonotype was picked up one time. The DNA of the CDR3 is TGTGCCAGCAGATCAGGACCGAGCAATCAGCCCCAGCATTTT. Translated: CASRSGPSNQPQHF. The J gene is TRBJ1-5, the V gene TRBV2; D not certain. Germline V lookup: CDR1 SNHLY, CDR2 FYNNEI. V gave up 6 bases and J gave up 1 base, with 10 bases separating them. The CDR3 contains 14 residues. Using reference TRBV2 and TRBJ1-5 for the parts outside the CDR3, the full variable domain is EPEVTQTPSHQVTQMGQEVILRCVPISNHLYFYWYRQILGQKVEFLVSFYNNEISEKSEIFDDQFSVERPDGSNFTLKIRSTKLEDSAMYFCASRSGPSNQPQHFGDGTRLSIL.

The chain uses TRBV6-4 and TRBJ2-3; D is perhaps TRBD1 or TRBD2 (5 bases each). The CDR3 totals 16 residues. With 2 bases removed from V and 8 bases from J, the gap between germline ends came to 20 bases. The germline gives CDR1 MRHNA, CDR2 SNTAGT. CDR3 nucleotide sequence: TGTGCCAGCAGTGACGGCGCTCCCATCGGGGCGGCTACGCAGTATTTT. It yields the protein CASSDGAPIGAATQYF.

The chain uses TRBV18 and TRBJ2-5; no clear D. The length of the CDR3 is 14 residues. Germline-derived CDR1 and CDR2 are KGHSH and LQKENI. V was cut by 1 base and J by 0 bases, with 6 bases left in between. The CDR3 here is CASSPQPDQETQYF. CDR3 sequence (DNA): TGTGCCAGCTCACCACAACCGGACCAAGAGACCCAGTACTTC.

The genes are TRBV20-1 and TRBJ2-2; no firm D call. Trimming removed 0 bases from V and 4 bases from J, with 6 bases in between. Germline loops: CDR1 DFQATT, CDR2 SNEGSKA (reference sequence). The CDR3 extends over 13 amino acids. CDR3 protein: CSARELITGELFF. CDR3 coding DNA: TGCAGTGCTAGAGAGCTAATCACCGGGGAGCTGTTTTTT.

This clonotype was picked up a small number of times. The J gene is TRBJ1-1, the V gene TRBV5-1; perhaps TRBD1 as D (5 bases). The germline gives CDR1 SGHRS, CDR2 YFSETQ. The CDR3 loop spans 17 amino acids. Trimming cost V 3 bases and J 0 bases, with 18 bases left between them. Here the CDR3 reads CASSSSRDGLMNTEAFF. The DNA for the CDR3 is TGCGCCAGCAGCTCCTCACGGGACGGACTAATGAACACTGAAGCTTTCTTT.

The V call is TRBV10-1, the J call TRBJ2-5, with 10 nucleotides matching TRBD2. V lost 6 bases and J lost 3; bases outside the gene matches: 4. This CDR3 spans 14 amino acids. Germline V gene sequence: CDR1 WNHNN, CDR2 SYGVQD (reference sequence). The CDR3 region is CASSTSGREETQYF. The CDR3 DNA follows: TGCGCCAGCAGCACCAGCGGGAGGGAAGAGACCCAGTACTTC.

This clonotype was detected a few times. The CDR3 protein is CSARSDRGRTGSYNSPLHF. CDR3 in DNA: TGCAGTGCGAGATCGGACAGGGGTAGGACTGGGTCCTATAATTCACCCCTCCACTTT. The rearrangement links TRBV20-1 to TRBJ1-6; 9 nucleotides align to TRBD1. Germline V gene data show CDR1 as DFQATT and CDR2 as SNEGSKA (reference sequence). CDR3 size: 19 residues. With V trimmed by 6 bases and J by 1 base, 16 bases remained unmatched.

The chain employs TRBV4-2 and TRBJ2-1; perhaps TRBD2 as D (7 bases). The CDR3 consists of 17 residues. Germline CDR1 LGHNA, CDR2 YNFKEQ. Trimming took 0 bases from V and 6 from J, leaving 18 bases between them. CDR3 amino acids: CASSQDLGRGLGNEQFF. The CDR3 DNA reads as TGTGCCAGCAGCCAAGATTTAGGGCGGGGGCTGGGCAATGAGCAGTTCTTC.

V usage is TRBV7-2 and J usage is TRBJ2-2, with TRBD2 matching 7 bases. This CDR3 is 15 amino acids long. V lost 2 bases, J lost 6 bases, and 6 bases stayed unmatched. The germline gives CDR1 SGHTA, CDR2 FQGNSA. The CDR3 region has the DNA TGTGCCAGCAGCTTATCCGGGGGGAGAGCCGGGGAGCTGTTTTTT. This translates into CASSLSGGRAGELFF.